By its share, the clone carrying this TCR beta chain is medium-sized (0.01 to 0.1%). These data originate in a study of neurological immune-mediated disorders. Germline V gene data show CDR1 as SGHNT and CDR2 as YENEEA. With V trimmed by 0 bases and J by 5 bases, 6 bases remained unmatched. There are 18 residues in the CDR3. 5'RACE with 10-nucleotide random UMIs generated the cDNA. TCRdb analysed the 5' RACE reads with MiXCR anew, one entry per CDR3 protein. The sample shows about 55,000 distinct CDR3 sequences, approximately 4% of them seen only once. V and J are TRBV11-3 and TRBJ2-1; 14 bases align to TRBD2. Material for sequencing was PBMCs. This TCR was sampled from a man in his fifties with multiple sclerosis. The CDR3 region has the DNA TGTGCCAGCAGCTTAGAAGGGACTAGCGGGGGTAAGAACAATGAGCAGTTCTTC. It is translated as CASSLEGTSGGKNNEQFF.